Described below is a single TCR beta chain sequence and its context. This sample is part of a study of blood T cell repertoires in COVID-19. Across the study: COVID-19 samples from acute and convalescent phases originated in the United States, Italy and Spain. T cells, B-cell-depleted T cells, or PBMCs supplied cDNA or gDNA.

Original analysis: Estimation of nucleated cell counts was performed using reference gene primer amplification. The method was immunoSEQ multiplex PCR; TCRdb's version includes in-frame clones alone and lacks a portion of them. Clonal size and the V and J genes are those of that table, whereas D and trimming came from the DNA. The table shows around 130,000 clones, with around 78% occurring only once. Germline loops: CDR1 MNHEY, CDR2 SVGAGI. This CDR3 comprises 14 residues. Trimming at V came to 7 bases and at J to 2 bases, leaving 7 bases not matched to a gene. The TCR originated in a human donor in a cohort sampled during active COVID-19. Source material: peripheral blood. The chain is built from TRBV6-5 and TRBJ1-2, with 7 bases aligning to TRBD1. The CDR3 protein is CASTKRQGNYGYTF. The CDR3 region has the DNA TGTGCCAGCACCAAAAGACAGGGCAACTATGGCTACACCTTC.